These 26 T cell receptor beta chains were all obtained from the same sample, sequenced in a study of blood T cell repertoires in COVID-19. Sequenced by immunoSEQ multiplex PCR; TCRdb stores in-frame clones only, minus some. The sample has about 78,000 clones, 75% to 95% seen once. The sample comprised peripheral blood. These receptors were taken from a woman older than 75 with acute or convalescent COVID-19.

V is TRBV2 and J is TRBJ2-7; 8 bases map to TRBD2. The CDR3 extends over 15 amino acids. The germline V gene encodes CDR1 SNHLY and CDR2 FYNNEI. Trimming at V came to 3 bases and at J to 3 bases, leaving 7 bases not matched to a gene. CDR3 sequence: CASSDLGLGDYEQYF. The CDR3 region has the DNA TGTGCCAGCAGTGATTTGGGACTAGGAGACTACGAGCAGTACTTC.

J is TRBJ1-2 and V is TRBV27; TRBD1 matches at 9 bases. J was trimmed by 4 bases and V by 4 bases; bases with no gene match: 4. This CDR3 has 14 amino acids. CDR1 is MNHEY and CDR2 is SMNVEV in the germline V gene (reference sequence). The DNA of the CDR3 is TGTGCCAGCAGTTCGAGACAGGGGGTCTATGGCTACACCTTC. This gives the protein CASSSRQGVYGYTF.

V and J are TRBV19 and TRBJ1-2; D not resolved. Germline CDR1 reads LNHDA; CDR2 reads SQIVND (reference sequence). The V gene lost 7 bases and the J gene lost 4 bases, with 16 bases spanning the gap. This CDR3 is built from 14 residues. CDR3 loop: CASNPGGAGYGYTF. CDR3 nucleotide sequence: TGTGCCAGTAACCCAGGTGGTGCCGGCTATGGCTACACCTTC.

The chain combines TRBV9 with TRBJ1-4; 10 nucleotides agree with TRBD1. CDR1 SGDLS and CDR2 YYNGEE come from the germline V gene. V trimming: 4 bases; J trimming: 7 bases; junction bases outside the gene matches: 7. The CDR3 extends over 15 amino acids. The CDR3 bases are TGTGCCAGCAGCACCCCGGGACAGGGGAGTGAAAAACTGTTTTTT. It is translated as CASSTPGQGSEKLFF. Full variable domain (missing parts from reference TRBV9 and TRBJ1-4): DSGVTQTPKHLITATGQRVTLRCSPRSGDLSVYWYQQSLDQGLQFLIQYYNGEERAKGNILERFSAQQFPDLHSELNLSSLELGDSALYFCASSTPGQGSEKLFFGSGTQLSVL.

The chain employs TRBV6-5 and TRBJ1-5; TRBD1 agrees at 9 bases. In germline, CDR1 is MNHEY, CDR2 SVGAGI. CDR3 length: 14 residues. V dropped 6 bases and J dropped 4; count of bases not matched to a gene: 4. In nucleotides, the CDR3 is TGTGCCAGCAGGGGACAGGGAAGGAATCAGCCCCAGCATTTT. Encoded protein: CASRGQGRNQPQHF.

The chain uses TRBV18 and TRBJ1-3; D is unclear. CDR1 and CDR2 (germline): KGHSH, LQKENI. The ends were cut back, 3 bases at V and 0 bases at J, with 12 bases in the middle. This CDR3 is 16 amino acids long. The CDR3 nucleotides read TGTGCCAGCTCACCTTCCCCCCCGAGCTCTGGAAACACCATATATTTT. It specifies CASSPSPPSSGNTIYF.

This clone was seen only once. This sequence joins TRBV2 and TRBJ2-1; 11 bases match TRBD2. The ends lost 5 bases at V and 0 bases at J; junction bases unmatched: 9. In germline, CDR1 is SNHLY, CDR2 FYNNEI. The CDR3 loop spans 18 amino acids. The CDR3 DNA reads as TGTGCCAGCAGTAAGGGACTAGCGGAAATTAGCTCCTACAATGAGCAGTTCTTC. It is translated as CASSKGLAEISSYNEQFF.

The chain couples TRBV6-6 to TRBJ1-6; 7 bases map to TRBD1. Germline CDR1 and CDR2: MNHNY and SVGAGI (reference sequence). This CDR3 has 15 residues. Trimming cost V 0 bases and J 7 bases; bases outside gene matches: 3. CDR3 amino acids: CASSYSTGRNSPLHF. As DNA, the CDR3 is TGTGCCAGCAGTTACTCGACAGGGCGGAATTCACCCCTCCACTTT.

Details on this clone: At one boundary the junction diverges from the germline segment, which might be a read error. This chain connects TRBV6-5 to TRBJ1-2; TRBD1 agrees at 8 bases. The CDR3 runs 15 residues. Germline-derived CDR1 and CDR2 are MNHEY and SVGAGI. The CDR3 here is CASSYGQGAGYGYTF. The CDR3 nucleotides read TGTGCCAGCAGTTACGGTCAGGGGGCAGGCTATGGCTATACCTTC.

CDR3 sequence: CASSVAHILQGNHGYTF. As DNA, the CDR3 is TGTGCCAGCAGCGTAGCCCATATTCTTCAGGGAAACCATGGCTACACCTTC. The J gene is TRBJ1-2, the V gene TRBV9; D is possibly TRBD1 (5 bases). This CDR3 is built from 17 residues. Germline V gene sequence: CDR1 SGDLS, CDR2 YYNGEE. Trimming pared 0 bases from V and 6 bases from J, leaving 21 bases between.

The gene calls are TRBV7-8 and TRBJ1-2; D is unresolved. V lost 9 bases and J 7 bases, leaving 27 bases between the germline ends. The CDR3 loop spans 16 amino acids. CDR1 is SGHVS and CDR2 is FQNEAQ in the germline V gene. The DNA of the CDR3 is TGTGCCAGTGGCCCTCCGCGGTCCCTCTCTTTAAGTGGCTACACCTTC. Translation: CASGPPRSLSLSGYTF.

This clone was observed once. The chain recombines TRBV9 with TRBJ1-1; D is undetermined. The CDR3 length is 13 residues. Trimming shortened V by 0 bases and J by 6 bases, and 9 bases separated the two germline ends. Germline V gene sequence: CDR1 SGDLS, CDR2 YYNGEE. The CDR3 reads CASSVVESSEAFF. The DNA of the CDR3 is TGTGCCAGCAGCGTAGTCGAGTCCTCTGAAGCTTTCTTT.

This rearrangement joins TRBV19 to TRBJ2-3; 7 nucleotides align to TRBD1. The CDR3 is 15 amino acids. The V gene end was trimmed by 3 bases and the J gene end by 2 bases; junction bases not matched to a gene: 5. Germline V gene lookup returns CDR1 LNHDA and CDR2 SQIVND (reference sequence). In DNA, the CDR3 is TGTGCCAGTAGTATGAGACAGGGACCCACAGATACGCAGTATTTT. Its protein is CASSMRQGPTDTQYF.

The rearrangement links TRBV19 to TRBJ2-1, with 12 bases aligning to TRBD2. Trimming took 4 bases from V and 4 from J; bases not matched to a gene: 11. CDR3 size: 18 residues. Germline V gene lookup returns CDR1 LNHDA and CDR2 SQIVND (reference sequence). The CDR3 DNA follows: TGTGCCAGTAGTAGAACTAGCGGGAGGCCCCACTTTTACAATGAGCAGTTCTTC. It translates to CASSRTSGRPHFYNEQFF. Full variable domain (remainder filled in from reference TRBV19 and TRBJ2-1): DGGITQSPKYLFRKEGQNVTLSCEQNLNHDAMYWYRQDPGQGLRLIYYSQIVNDFQKGDIAEGYSVSREKKESFPLTVTSAQKNPTAFYLCASSRTSGRPHFYNEQFFGPGTRLTVL.

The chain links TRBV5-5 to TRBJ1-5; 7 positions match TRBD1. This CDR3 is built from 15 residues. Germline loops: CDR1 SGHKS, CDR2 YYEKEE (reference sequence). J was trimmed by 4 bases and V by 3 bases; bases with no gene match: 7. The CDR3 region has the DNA TGTGCCAGCAGCTCACAGGGGAATGGGAATCAGCCCCAGCATTTT. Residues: CASSSQGNGNQPQHF.

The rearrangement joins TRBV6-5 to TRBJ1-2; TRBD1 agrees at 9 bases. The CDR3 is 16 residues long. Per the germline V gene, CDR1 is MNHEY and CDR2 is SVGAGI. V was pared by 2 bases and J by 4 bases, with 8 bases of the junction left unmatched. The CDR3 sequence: CASSYETGGLGYGYTF. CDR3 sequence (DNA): TGTGCCAGCAGTTACGAGACAGGGGGACTTGGCTATGGCTACACCTTC.

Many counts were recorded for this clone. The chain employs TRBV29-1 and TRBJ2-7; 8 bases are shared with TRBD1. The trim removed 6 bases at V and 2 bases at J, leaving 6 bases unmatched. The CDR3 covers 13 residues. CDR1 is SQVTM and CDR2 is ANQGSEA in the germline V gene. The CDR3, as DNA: TGCAGCGTCCGGGACAGGTTTCCCTACGAGCAGTACTTC. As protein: CSVRDRFPYEQYF.

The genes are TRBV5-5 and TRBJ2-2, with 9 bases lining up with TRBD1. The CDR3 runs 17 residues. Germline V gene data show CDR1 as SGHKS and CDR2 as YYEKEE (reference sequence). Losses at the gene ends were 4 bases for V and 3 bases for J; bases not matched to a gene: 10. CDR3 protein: CASSNIRTGEYTGELFF. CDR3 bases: TGTGCCAGCAGCAATATCAGGACAGGGGAGTACACCGGGGAGCTGTTTTTT.

Here the CDR3 DNA reads TGTGCCAGTCGAAAGTCAGCCTACAATGAGCAGTTCTTC. Amino acid sequence: CASRKSAYNEQFF. V gene TRBV19 combines with J gene TRBJ2-1; D gene ambiguous. The CDR3 contains 13 residues. Germline V gene sequence: CDR1 LNHDA, CDR2 SQIVND (reference sequence). Trimming stripped 8 bases from V and 2 bases from J, with 10 bases between.

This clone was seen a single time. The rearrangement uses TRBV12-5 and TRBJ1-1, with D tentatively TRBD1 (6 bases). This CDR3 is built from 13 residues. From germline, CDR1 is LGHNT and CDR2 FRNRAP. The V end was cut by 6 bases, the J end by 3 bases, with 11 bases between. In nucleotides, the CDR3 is TGTGCTAGTGGGTCTGACAGGTACACTGAAGCTTTCTTT. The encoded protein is CASGSDRYTEAFF.

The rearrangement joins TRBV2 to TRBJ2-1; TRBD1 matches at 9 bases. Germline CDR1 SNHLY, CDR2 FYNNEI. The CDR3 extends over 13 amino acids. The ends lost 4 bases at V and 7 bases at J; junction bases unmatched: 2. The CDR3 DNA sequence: TGTGCCAGCAGTGGACAGGGGGTAAATGAGCAGTTCTTC. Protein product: CASSGQGVNEQFF. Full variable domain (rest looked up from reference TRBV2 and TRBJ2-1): EPEVTQTPSHQVTQMGQEVILRCVPISNHLYFYWYRQILGQKVEFLVSFYNNEISEKSEIFDDQFSVERPDGSNFTLKIRSTKLEDSAMYFCASSGQGVNEQFFGPGTRLTVL.

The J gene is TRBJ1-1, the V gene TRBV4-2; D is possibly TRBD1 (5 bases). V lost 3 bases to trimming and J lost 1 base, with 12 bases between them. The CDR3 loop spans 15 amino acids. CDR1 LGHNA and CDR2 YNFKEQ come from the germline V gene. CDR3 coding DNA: TGTGCCAGCAGCCAGGCTCCTCAGGGGAACACTGAAGCTTTCTTT. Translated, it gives CASSQAPQGNTEAFF.

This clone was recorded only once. The CDR3 coding sequence is TGTGCCAGCAGAGCCGGGGTTACAGATACGCAGTATTTT. Protein product: CASRAGVTDTQYF. V gene TRBV5-4 combines with J gene TRBJ2-3, with D perhaps TRBD2 (5 bases). Germline V gene data show CDR1 as SGHNT and CDR2 as YYREEE (reference sequence). This CDR3 has 13 amino acids. Trimming stripped 5 bases from V and 3 bases from J, with 10 bases between.

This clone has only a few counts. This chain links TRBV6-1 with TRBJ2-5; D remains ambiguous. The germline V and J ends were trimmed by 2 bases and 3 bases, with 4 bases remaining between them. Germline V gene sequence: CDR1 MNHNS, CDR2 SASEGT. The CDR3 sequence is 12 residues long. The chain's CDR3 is CASSEIKETQYF. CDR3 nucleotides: TGTGCCAGCAGTGAAATCAAAGAGACCCAGTACTTC.

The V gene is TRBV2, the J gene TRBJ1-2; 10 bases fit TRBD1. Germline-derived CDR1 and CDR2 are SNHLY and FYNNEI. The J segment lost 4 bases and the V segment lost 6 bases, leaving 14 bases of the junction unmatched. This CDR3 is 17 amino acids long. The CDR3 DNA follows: TGTGCCAGCAGCCTTTTTCCGGCCGGACAGGGGGGCTATGGCTACACCTTC. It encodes CASSLFPAGQGGYGYTF.

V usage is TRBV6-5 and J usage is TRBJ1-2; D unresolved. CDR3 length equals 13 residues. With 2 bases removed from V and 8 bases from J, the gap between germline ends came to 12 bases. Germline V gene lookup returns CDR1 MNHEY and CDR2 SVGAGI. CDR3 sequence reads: CASSYLEEDGYTF. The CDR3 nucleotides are TGTGCCAGCAGTTACCTGGAGGAGGACGGCTACACCTTC.